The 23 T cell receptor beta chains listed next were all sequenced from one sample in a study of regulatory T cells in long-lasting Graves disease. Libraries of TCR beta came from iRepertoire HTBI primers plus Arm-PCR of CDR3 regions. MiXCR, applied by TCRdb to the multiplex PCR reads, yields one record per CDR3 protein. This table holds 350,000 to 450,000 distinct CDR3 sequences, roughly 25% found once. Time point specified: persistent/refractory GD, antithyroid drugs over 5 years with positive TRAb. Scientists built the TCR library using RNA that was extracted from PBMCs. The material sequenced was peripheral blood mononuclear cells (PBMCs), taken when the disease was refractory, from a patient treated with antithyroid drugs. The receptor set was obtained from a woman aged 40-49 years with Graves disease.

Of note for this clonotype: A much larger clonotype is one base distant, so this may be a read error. Written as DNA, the CDR3 is TGTGCCAGCAGCCCGACAGCGGGCGCATGTCAGCCCCAGCATTTT. Protein sequence: CASSPTAGACQPQHF. The V gene is TRBV11-2, the J gene TRBJ1-5; D possibly corresponds to TRBD1 (5 bases). Germline V gene data show CDR1 as SGHAT and CDR2 as FQNNGV. Trimming removed 5 bases at V and 6 bases at J, with 17 bases between. There are 15 residues in the CDR3.

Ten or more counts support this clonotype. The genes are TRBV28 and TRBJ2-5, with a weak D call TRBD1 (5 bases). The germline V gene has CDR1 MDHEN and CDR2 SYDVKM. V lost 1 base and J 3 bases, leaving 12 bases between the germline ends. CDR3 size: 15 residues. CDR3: CASSLSRTIKETQYF. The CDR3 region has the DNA TGTGCCAGCAGTTTATCCCGGACAATAAAAGAGACCCAGTACTTC.

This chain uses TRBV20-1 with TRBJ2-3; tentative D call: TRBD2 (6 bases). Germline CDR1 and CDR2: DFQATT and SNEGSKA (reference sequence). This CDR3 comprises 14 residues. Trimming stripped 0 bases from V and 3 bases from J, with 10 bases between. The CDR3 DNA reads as TGCAGTGCTAGAGATTTCGCGGGAACAGATACGCAGTATTTT. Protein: CSARDFAGTDTQYF.

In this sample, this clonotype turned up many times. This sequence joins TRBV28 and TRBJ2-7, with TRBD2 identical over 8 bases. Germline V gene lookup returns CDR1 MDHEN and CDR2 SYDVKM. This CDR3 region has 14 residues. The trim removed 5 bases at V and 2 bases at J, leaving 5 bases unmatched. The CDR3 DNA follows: TGTGCCAGCAGTCAGACTAGCGTTCCCTACGAGCAGTACTTC. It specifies CASSQTSVPYEQYF.

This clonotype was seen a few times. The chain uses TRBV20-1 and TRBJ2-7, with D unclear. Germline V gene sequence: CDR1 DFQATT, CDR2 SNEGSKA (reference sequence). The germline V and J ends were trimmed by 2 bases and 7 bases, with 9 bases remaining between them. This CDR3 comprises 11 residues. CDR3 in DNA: TGCAGTGCTAGACCGCGATGGGAGCAGTACTTC. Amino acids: CSARPRWEQYF.

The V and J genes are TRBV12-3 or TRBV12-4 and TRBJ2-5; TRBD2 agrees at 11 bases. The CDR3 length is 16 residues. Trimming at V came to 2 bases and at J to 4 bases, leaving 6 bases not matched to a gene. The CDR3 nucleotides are TGTGCCAGCAGTTTAAGCCTAGCGGGGGGCACAGAGACCCAGTACTTC. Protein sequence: CASSLSLAGGTETQYF.

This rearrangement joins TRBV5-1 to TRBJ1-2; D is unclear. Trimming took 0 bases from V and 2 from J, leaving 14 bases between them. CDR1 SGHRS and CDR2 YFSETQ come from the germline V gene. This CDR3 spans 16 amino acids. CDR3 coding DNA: TGCGCCAGCAGCTTGGAGGGCAGTCGACAAAACTATGGCTACACCTTC. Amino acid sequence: CASSLEGSRQNYGYTF.

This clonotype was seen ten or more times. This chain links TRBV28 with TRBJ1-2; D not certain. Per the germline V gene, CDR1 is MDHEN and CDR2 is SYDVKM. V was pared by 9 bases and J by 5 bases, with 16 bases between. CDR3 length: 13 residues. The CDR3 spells CASTRPREYGYTF. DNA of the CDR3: TGTGCCAGTACCAGGCCAAGGGAGTATGGCTACACCTTC.

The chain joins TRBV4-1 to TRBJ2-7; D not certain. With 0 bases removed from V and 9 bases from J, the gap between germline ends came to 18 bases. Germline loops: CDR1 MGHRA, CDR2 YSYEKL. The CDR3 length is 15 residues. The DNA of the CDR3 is TGCGCCAGCAGCCAAGATACCCGGTCCTACCTGGGGCAGTACTTC. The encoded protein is CASSQDTRSYLGQYF.

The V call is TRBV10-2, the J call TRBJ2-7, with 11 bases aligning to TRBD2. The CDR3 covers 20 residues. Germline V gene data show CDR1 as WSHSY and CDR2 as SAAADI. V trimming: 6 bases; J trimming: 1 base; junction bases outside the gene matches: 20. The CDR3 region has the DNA TGCGCCAGCAGCGCTCCCACTAGCGGGAGTCGGCCCATGATGTCCTACGAGCAGTACTTC. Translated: CASSAPTSGSRPMMSYEQYF.

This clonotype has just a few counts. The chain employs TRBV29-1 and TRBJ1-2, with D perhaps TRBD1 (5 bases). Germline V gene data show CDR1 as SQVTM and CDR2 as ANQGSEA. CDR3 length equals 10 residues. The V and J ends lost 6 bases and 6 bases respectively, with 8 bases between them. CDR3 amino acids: CSVQGNGYTF. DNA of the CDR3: TGCAGCGTCCAGGGAAATGGCTACACCTTC.

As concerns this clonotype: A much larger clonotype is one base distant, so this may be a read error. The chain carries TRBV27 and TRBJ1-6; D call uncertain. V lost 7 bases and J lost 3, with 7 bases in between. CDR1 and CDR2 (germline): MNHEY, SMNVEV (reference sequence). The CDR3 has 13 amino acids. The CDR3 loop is CASNRGYNSPLHF. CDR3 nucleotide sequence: TGTGCCAGCAACCGGGGCTATAATTCACCCCTCCACTTT.

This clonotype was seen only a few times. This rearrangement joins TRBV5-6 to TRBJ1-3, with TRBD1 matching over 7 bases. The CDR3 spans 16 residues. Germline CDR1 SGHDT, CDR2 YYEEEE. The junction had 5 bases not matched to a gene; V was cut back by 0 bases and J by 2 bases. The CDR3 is CASSLEMRGPGNTIYF. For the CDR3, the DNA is TGTGCCAGCAGCTTGGAGATGAGGGGGCCTGGAAACACCATATATTTT. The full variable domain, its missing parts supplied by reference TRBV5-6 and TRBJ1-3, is DAGVTQSPTHLIKTRGQQVTLRCSPKSGHDTVSWYQQALGQGPQFIFQYYEEEERQRGNFPDRFSGHQFPNYSSELNVNALLLGDSALYLCASSLEMRGPGNTIYFGEGSWLTVV.

The CDR3 DNA reads as TGTGCCAGCAGTACCCCCTTTTACGAGCAGTACTTC. This encodes CASSTPFYEQYF. The V and J genes are TRBV28 and TRBJ2-7; D ambiguous. CDR3 size: 12 residues. Germline CDR1 reads MDHEN; CDR2 reads SYDVKM. Trimming shortened V by 5 bases and J by 4 bases, and 9 bases separated the two germline ends.

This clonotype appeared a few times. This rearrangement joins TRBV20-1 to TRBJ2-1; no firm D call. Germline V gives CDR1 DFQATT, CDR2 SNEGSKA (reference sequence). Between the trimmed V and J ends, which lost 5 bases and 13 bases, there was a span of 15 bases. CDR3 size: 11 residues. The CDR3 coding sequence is TGCAGTGCTCCCCCTGCGACGGAACAGTTCTTC. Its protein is CSAPPATEQFF.

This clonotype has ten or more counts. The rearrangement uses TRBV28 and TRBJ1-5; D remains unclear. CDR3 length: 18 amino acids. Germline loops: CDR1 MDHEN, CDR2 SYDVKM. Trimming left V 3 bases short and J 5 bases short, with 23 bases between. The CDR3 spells CASSFPPGPVGRHQPQHF. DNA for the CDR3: TGTGCCAGCAGTTTCCCTCCGGGCCCTGTGGGTCGCCATCAGCCCCAGCATTTT. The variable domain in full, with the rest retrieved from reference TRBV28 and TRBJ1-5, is DVKVTQSSRYLVKRTGEKVFLECVQDMDHENMFWYRQDPGLGLRLIYFSYDVKMKEKGDIPEGYSVSREKKERFSLILESASTNQTSMYLCASSFPPGPVGRHQPQHFGDGTRLSIL.

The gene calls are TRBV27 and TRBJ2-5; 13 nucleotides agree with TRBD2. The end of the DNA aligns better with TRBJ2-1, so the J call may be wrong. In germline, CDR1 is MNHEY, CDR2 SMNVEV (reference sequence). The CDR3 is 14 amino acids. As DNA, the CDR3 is TGTGCCAGCATAGGACTAGCGGGAGCAAATGAGCAGTTCTTC. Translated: CASIGLAGANEQFF.

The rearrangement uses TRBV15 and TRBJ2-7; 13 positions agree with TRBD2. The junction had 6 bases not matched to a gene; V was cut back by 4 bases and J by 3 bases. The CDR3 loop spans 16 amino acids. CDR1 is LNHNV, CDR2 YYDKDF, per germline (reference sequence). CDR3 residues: CATSTQGLAGFYEQYF. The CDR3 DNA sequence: TGTGCCACCAGCACTCAGGGACTAGCGGGATTCTACGAGCAGTACTTC.

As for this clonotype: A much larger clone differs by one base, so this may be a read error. The CDR3 nucleotides read TGTGCCAGCAGTTTAAGGGCGGGAGCTAACTACGAGCAGTACTTC. This codes for CASSLRAGANYEQYF. V and J are TRBV12-3 or TRBV12-4 and TRBJ2-7, with 7 bases fitting TRBD2. CDR3 length: 15 amino acids. J gave up 3 bases and V 2 bases, and 7 bases lay outside the gene matches.

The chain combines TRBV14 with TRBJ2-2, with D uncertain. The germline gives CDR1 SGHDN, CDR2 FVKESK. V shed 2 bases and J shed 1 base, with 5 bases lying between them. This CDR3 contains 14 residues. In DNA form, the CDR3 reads TGTGCCAGCAGCCAATACTTGAACACCGGGGAGCTGTTTTTT. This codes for CASSQYLNTGELFF.

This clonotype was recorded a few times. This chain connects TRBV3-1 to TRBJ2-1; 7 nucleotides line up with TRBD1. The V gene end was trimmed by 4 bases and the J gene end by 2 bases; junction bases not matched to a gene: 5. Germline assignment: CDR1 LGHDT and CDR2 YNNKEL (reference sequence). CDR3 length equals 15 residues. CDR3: CASSLPGTAYNEQFF. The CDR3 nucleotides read TGTGCCAGCAGCCTGCCCGGGACAGCCTACAATGAGCAGTTCTTC.

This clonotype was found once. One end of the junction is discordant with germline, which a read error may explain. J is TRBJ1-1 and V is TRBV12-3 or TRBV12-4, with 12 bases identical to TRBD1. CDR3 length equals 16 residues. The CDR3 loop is CAGSLGRGTGGLGAFF. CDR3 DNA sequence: TGTGCCGGCAGTTTAGGAAGAGGGACAGGGGGCTTGGGAGCTTTCTTT.

The CDR3 DNA reads as TGTGCCAGCAGTACCTTAGAGCTAAGACAGTCCCTGAACACTGAAGCTTTCTTT. Its translation: CASSTLELRQSLNTEAFF. V gene TRBV6-2 or TRBV6-3 combines with J gene TRBJ1-1, with D possibly TRBD1 on 5 matching bases. Germline loops: CDR1 MNHEY, CDR2 SVGEGT. The ends were cut back, 5 bases at V and 0 bases at J, with 22 bases in the middle. The CDR3 runs to 18 residues.